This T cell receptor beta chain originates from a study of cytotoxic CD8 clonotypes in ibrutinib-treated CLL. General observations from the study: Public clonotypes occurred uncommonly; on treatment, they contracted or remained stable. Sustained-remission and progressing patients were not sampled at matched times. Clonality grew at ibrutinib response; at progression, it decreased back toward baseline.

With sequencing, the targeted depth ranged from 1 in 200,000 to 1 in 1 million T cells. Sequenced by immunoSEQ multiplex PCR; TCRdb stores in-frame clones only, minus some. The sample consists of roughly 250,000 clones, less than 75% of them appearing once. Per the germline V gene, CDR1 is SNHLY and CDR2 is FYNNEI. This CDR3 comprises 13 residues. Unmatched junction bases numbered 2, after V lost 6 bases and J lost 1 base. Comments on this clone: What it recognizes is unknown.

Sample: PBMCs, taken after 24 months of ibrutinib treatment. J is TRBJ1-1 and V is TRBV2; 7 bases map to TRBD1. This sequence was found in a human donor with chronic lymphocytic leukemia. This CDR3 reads CASRRDRNTEAFF. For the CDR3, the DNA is TGTGCCAGCAGGCGGGACAGGAACACTGAAGCTTTCTTT.